Below are 22 T cell receptor beta chains sequenced from a single sample in a study of beta chain features in type 1 diabetes. Expressed TCRB transcripts were sequenced after all isolated RNA was converted to cDNA. Sequencing used immunoSEQ multiplex PCR; TCRdb keeps in-frame clones, though not all of them. Among fewer than 350,000 clones listed, around 20% were seen once. The sequencing input was naive CD4+ T cells from blood. Every receptor here comes from a woman under 30 in good health.

V and J are TRBV7-8 and TRBJ1-1; tentatively, D is TRBD1 (5 bases). Between the trimmed V and J ends, which lost 4 bases and 5 bases, there was a span of 11 bases. The germline V gene encodes CDR1 SGHVS and CDR2 FQNEAQ. The length of the CDR3 is 13 residues. The DNA of the CDR3 is TGTGCCAGCAGCTCGTCAGGGTGGACTGAAGCTTTCTTT. Its translation is CASSSSGWTEAFF. The full variable domain, its missing parts supplied by reference TRBV7-8 and TRBJ1-1, is GAGVSQSPRYKVAKRGQDVALRCDPISGHVSLFWYQQALGQGPEFLTYFQNEAQLDKSGLPSDRFFAERPEGSVSTLKIQRTQQEDSAVYLCASSSSGWTEAFFGQGTRLTVV.

This clone was seen a few times. The chain couples TRBV7-9 to TRBJ1-1; D call uncertain. Germline lookup yields CDR1 SEHNR and CDR2 FQNEAQ (reference sequence). V was trimmed by 7 bases and J by 4 bases, leaving 16 bases between them. The length of the CDR3 is 14 residues. CDR3 loop: CASTYASSGTEAFF. Written as DNA, the CDR3 is TGTGCCAGCACATACGCCTCTTCGGGCACTGAAGCTTTCTTT.

V gene TRBV19 combines with J gene TRBJ2-3; 7 bases map to TRBD2. Trimming removed 3 bases from V and 2 bases from J; junction bases left unmatched: 5. Germline V gene sequence: CDR1 LNHDA, CDR2 SQIVND (reference sequence). This CDR3 comprises 15 residues. The CDR3 reads CASSMQLAYTDTQYF. The CDR3, as DNA: TGTGCCAGTAGTATGCAACTAGCGTACACAGATACGCAGTATTTT. The variable domain in full, completed from reference TRBV19 and TRBJ2-3, reads DGGITQSPKYLFRKEGQNVTLSCEQNLNHDAMYWYRQDPGQGLRLIYYSQIVNDFQKGDIAEGYSVSREKKESFPLTVTSAQKNPTAFYLCASSMQLAYTDTQYFGPGTRLTVL.

The genes are TRBV30 and TRBJ2-7, with a weak D call TRBD2 (6 bases). The CDR3 contains 14 residues. CDR1 is GTSNPN, CDR2 SVGIG, per germline (reference sequence). The CDR3 sequence: CAQTSTGAGREQYF. In nucleotides, the CDR3 is TGTGCTCAAACTAGTACCGGCGCCGGGAGAGAGCAGTACTTC. Supplemented by reference TRBV30 and TRBJ2-7, the full variable domain reads SQTIHQWPATLVQPVGSPLSLECTVEGTSNPNLYWYRQAAGRGLQLLFYSVGIGQISSEVPQNLSASRPQDRQFILSSKKLLLSDSGFYLCAQTSTGAGREQYFGPGTRLTVT.

The DNA of the CDR3 is TGTGCCAGTAGTATAGATGAGCAGGGTCCCTACGAGCAGTACTTC. Encoded protein: CASSIDEQGPYEQYF. V and J are TRBV19 and TRBJ2-7, with D perhaps matching TRBD1 (5 bases). CDR3 size: 15 residues. Trimming took off 0 bases at V and 2 bases at J, with 11 bases between the two ends. Per germline, CDR1 LNHDA and CDR2 SQIVND (reference sequence).

This chain uses TRBV12-5 with TRBJ2-3; D is undetermined. V was trimmed by 2 bases and J by 2 bases, leaving 5 bases between them. Germline V gene sequence: CDR1 LGHNT, CDR2 FRNRAP. The CDR3 is made up of 13 amino acids. CDR3 nucleotides: TGTGCTAGTGGTTTGCCTAACACAGATACGCAGTATTTT. Protein: CASGLPNTDTQYF. Combining the CDR3 with reference TRBV12-5 and TRBJ2-3 gives the whole variable domain DARVTQTPRHKVTEMGQEVTMRCQPILGHNTVFWYRQTMMQGLELLAYFRNRAPLDDSGMPKDRFSAEMPDATLATLKIQPSEPRDSAVYFCASGLPNTDTQYFGPGTRLTVL.

This chain links TRBV11-2 with TRBJ2-1; the D gene is possibly TRBD1 (5 bases). Germline V CDR1 and CDR2: SGHAT, FQNNGV. The CDR3 is 15 amino acids. V lost 4 bases to trimming and J lost 4 bases, with 14 bases between them. CDR3 residues: CASSSGQGGYNEQFF. The CDR3, as DNA: TGTGCCAGCAGCTCCGGGCAGGGTGGGTACAATGAGCAGTTCTTC.

The chain employs TRBV30 and TRBJ1-4; 7 bases line up with TRBD1. V was clipped by 5 bases and J by 8 bases; unmatched bases: 17. CDR1 GTSNPN and CDR2 SVGIG come from the germline V gene (reference sequence). The CDR3 spans 16 residues. CDR3 sequence (DNA): TGTGCCTGGGTACCCCAGGAGGGGACAGAACCCGAAAAACTGTTTTTT. Translated: CAWVPQEGTEPEKLFF. Full variable domain (outside the CDR3, taken from reference TRBV30 and TRBJ1-4): SQTIHQWPATLVQPVGSPLSLECTVEGTSNPNLYWYRQAAGRGLQLLFYSVGIGQISSEVPQNLSASRPQDRQFILSSKKLLLSDSGFYLCAWVPQEGTEPEKLFFGSGTQLSVL.

This clone was counted only a few times. The chain couples TRBV27 to TRBJ2-7; 11 bases match TRBD1. The junction had 7 bases not matched to a gene; V was cut back by 8 bases and J by 4 bases. Germline CDR1 is MNHEY and CDR2 is SMNVEV (reference sequence). The CDR3 has 14 residues. In DNA form, the CDR3 reads TGTGCCAGCCGGCGGACAGGGGGCGCGTACGAGCAGTACTTC. Amino acids: CASRRTGGAYEQYF.

About this clone itself: The identical CDR3 is also encoded by other nucleotide sequences in the sample. The chain joins TRBV30 to TRBJ2-1; D uncertain. V shed 2 bases and J shed 10 bases, with 9 bases lying between them. The length of the CDR3 is 11 residues. Germline V lookup: CDR1 GTSNPN, CDR2 SVGIG (reference sequence). Here the CDR3 reads CAWSSLAEQFF. CDR3 sequence (DNA): TGTGCCTGGAGTTCTCTCGCGGAGCAGTTCTTC.

The rearrangement links TRBV2 to TRBJ2-7; the D gene is possibly TRBD2 (5 bases). The germline V gene encodes CDR1 SNHLY and CDR2 FYNNEI. CDR3 length equals 15 residues. V was clipped by 2 bases and J by 0 bases, with 11 bases between them. Here the CDR3 reads CASSERAGSSYEQYF. As DNA, the CDR3 is TGTGCCAGCAGTGAACGGGCTGGGAGCTCCTACGAGCAGTACTTC.

The V gene is TRBV29-1, the J gene TRBJ1-1; 7 nucleotides match TRBD1. In germline, CDR1 is SQVTM, CDR2 ANQGSEA. The CDR3 contains 13 residues. The V segment lost 6 bases and the J segment 3 bases; nucleotides outside the gene matches: 7. The CDR3 sequence: CSVTGQKDTEAFF. The DNA for the CDR3 is TGCAGCGTGACGGGACAGAAGGACACTGAAGCTTTCTTT.

The rearrangement joins TRBV5-1 to TRBJ2-4; possibly TRBD2 for D (6 bases). CDR3 size: 14 residues. Trimming left V 4 bases short and J 3 bases short, with 11 bases between. From germline, CDR1 is SGHRS and CDR2 YFSETQ. CDR3 sequence reads: CASSDGGFKNIQYF. Here the CDR3 DNA reads TGCGCCAGCAGCGACGGGGGATTCAAAAACATTCAGTACTTC.

This clone was seen only a few times. Other nucleotide sequences in the sample specify the same CDR3. The rearrangement joins TRBV27 to TRBJ2-2; D perhaps matches TRBD1 (6 bases). This CDR3 comprises 13 residues. Germline V CDR1 and CDR2: MNHEY, SMNVEV (reference sequence). Trimming removed 3 bases at V and 5 bases at J, with 7 bases between. This CDR3 is CASSLRGTGELFF. CDR3 in DNA: TGTGCCAGCAGTTTGAGGGGGACCGGGGAGCTGTTTTTT.

The table lists this clone with a few counts. This chain links TRBV5-1 with TRBJ2-7; 9 nucleotides match TRBD1. V dropped 4 bases and J dropped 2; count of bases not matched to a gene: 10. The CDR3 extends over 16 amino acids. Germline CDR1 is SGHRS and CDR2 is YFSETQ. The CDR3: CASSPRRGQGAYEQYF. The CDR3 bases are TGCGCCAGCAGCCCCAGGAGGGGACAGGGCGCCTACGAGCAGTACTTC.

Here the CDR3 DNA reads TGTGCCAGCAGCGTAGTCTCGGGGGGGGATGGAAACATTCAGTACTTC. This sequence encodes CASSVVSGGDGNIQYF. The gene calls are TRBV9 and TRBJ2-4, with TRBD2 matching 8 bases. The CDR3 consists of 16 residues. J was trimmed by 6 bases and V by 0 bases; bases with no gene match: 8. CDR1 SGDLS and CDR2 YYNGEE come from the germline V gene.

This clone showed up just a few times. The rearrangement joins TRBV6-5 to TRBJ2-2; TRBD2 is a possible D gene (5 bases). The germline CDR1 and CDR2 sequences are MNHEY and SVGAGI. The CDR3 spans 14 residues. V lost 2 bases, J lost 5 bases, and 9 bases lay in between. DNA of the CDR3: TGTGCCAGCAGTTACCCCTCGGGAACCGGGGAGCTGTTTTTT. Protein sequence: CASSYPSGTGELFF.

The chain links TRBV11-2 to TRBJ1-2; 10 nucleotides line up with TRBD1. Trimming cost V 5 bases and J 5 bases; bases outside gene matches: 5. The germline gives CDR1 SGHAT, CDR2 FQNNGV. The CDR3 length is 14 residues. The CDR3 region has the DNA TGTGCCAGCAGCCGCGACAGGGGGCATTATGGCTACACCTTC. Its translation is CASSRDRGHYGYTF.

The gene calls are TRBV7-8 and TRBJ1-1, with 12 positions matching TRBD1. V lost 5 bases and J lost 5; bases outside the gene matches: 15. CDR1 SGHVS and CDR2 FQNEAQ come from the germline V gene. This CDR3 spans 18 amino acids. In nucleotides, the CDR3 is TGTGCCAGCAGCACCTTTAATAGGGGACAGGGGGCTCGGACTGAAGCTTTCTTT. It yields the protein CASSTFNRGQGARTEAFF.

The chain has TRBV6-5 and TRBJ2-3; perhaps TRBD1 as D (6 bases). Trimming cost V 0 bases and J 1 base, with 8 bases left between them. The length of the CDR3 is 15 residues. In germline, CDR1 is MNHEY, CDR2 SVGAGI. The chain's CDR3 is CASSYSPGGTDTQYF. The CDR3 DNA sequence: TGTGCCAGCAGTTACTCCCCAGGGGGCACAGATACGCAGTATTTT.

The J gene is TRBJ2-7, the V gene TRBV11-2, with D hard to call. Germline CDR1 reads SGHAT; CDR2 reads FQNNGV. CDR3 size: 14 residues. Trimming shortened V by 1 base and J by 0 bases, and 7 bases separated the two germline ends. The CDR3 is CASSLGYSSYEQYF. The CDR3 DNA sequence: TGTGCCAGCAGCTTAGGGTACTCCTCCTACGAGCAGTACTTC.

This clone was recorded a few times. The gene calls are TRBV4-1 and TRBJ1-4, with TRBD1 identical over 8 bases. The V gene's germline CDR1 is MGHRA and CDR2 YSYEKL. CDR3 length: 15 residues. Germline trimming cut 4 bases from V and 5 bases from J; bases unmatched to any gene: 6. The CDR3 sequence: CASSLPGQGNEKLFF. In nucleotides, the CDR3 is TGCGCCAGCAGCCTACCCGGACAGGGAAATGAAAAACTGTTTTTT.